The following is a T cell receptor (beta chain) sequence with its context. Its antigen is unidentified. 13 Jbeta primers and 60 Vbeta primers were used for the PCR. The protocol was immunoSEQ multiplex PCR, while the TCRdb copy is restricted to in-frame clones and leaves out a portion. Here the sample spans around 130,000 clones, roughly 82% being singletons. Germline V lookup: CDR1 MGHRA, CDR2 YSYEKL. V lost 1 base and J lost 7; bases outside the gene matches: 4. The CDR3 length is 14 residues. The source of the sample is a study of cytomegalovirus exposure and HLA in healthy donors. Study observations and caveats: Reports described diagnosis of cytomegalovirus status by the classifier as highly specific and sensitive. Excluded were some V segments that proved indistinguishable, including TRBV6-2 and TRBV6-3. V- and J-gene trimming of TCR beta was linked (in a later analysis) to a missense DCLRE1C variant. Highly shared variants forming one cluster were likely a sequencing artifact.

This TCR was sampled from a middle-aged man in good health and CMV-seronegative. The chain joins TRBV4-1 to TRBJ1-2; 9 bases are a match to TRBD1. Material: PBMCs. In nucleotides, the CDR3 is TGCGCCAGCAGCCAAGTGCACAGGGGGCCTGGCTACACCTTC. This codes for CASSQVHRGPGYTF.